The rows below give T cell receptor beta chains drawn from one sample of a study of T cell responses to AZD1222 COVID-19 vaccine. Profiled with immunoSEQ multiplex PCR; TCRdb holds only in-frame clones, not every one. The profile shows about 210,000 clones, roughly 92% of them singletons. The sequencing here drew on peripheral blood, taken on day 0 of AZD1222 vaccination. The origin of the receptors is an adult in good health. Each CDR3 is given with its conserved first and last residue. A D gene is named only where the DNA matches it firmly. Rows give clone size only sometimes, using once, few, many, or a class for an expanded clone.

>TRBD2|.|TRBJ2-7|TRBV5-4
CASSLAGGVYEQYF
TGTGCCAGCAGCTTAGCGGGGGGGGTCTACGAGCAGTACTTC
>TRBD1|.|TRBJ2-6|TRBV9
CASSVTYRPLGQGDLGANVLTF
TGTGCCAGCAGCGTCACGTACCGACCCCTGGGACAGGGGGACCTCGGGGCCAACGTCCTGACTTTC
>TRBD2|.|TRBJ2-1|TRBV6-5
CASRLGGVYSDEQFF
TGTGCCAGCAGATTGGGGGGGGTCTATTCCGATGAGCAGTTCTTC
>TRBD1|once|TRBJ2-6|TRBV7-9
CASSLPGQARTGANVLTF
TGTGCCAGCAGCTTGCCGGGACAGGCGAGGACTGGGGCCAACGTCCTGACTTTC
>.|once|TRBJ1-2|TRBV7-3
CASSLGQGPSYGYTF
TGTGCCAGCAGCTTAGGGCAGGGACCGTCCTATGGCTACACCTTC
>.|.|TRBJ1-1|TRBV7-9
CASSLTQGTEAFF
TGTGCCAGCAGCTTAACACAGGGCACTGAAGCTTTCTTT
>.|few|TRBJ1-3|TRBV6-1
CASSEVSGNTIYF
TGTGCCAGCAGTGAGGTCTCTGGAAACACCATATATTTT
>TRBD2|.|TRBJ2-3|TRBV4-3
CASSPGAGGSTDTQYF
TGCGCCAGCAGCCCCGGAGCGGGGGGGAGCACAGATACGCAGTATTTT
>.|.|TRBJ2-1|TRBV7-2
CASSQDIGRINEQFF
TGTGCCAGCAGCCAAGATATAGGACGGATAAATGAGCAGTTCTTC
>.|.|TRBJ1-1|TRBV10-2
CASSERGGTEAFF
TGCGCCAGCAGTGAGCGGGGGGGCACTGAAGCTTTCTTT
>.|.|TRBJ2-5|TRBV5-4
CASSSRTVQETQYF
TGTGCCAGCAGCTCCCGGACGGTCCAAGAGACCCAGTACTTC
>.|once|TRBJ1-5|TRBV4-1
CASSQVGVRNQPQHF
TGCGCCAGCAGCCAAGTGGGGGTCCGAAATCAGCCCCAGCATTTT
>.|.|TRBJ1-1|TRBV7-9
CASSSRGGSTEAFF
TGTGCCAGCAGCTCCCGAGGGGGTTCTACTGAAGCTTTCTTT
>.|.|TRBJ1-2|TRBV10-3
CAISPYLAATYGYTF
TGTGCCATCAGTCCCTACCTTGCGGCTACCTATGGCTACACCTTC
>.|.|TRBJ1-2|TRBV18
CASSPPTGGAYFNYGYTF
TGTGCCAGCTCACCACCGACGGGAGGTGCCTATTTTAACTATGGCTACACCTTC
>TRBD1|.|TRBJ2-1|TRBV30
CAWSRTGGHNEQFF
TGTGCCTGGAGCCGGACAGGGGGTCACAATGAGCAGTTCTTC
>TRBD2|.|TRBJ2-1|TRBV19
CASKIGTSGYNEQFF
TGTGCCAGTAAGATAGGGACTAGTGGGTACAATGAGCAGTTCTTC
>.|.|TRBJ1-1|TRBV5-1
CASSAGAGGGAFF
TGCGCCAGCAGCGCAGGGGCAGGCGGTGGAGCTTTCTTT
>.|.|TRBJ1-3|TRBV5-6
CASSLAGEPHSGNTIYF
TGTGCCAGCAGCTTGGCAGGGGAGCCTCACTCTGGAAACACCATATATTTT
>TRBD1|.|TRBJ1-4|TRBV6-5
CASTTTGVGEKLFF
TGTGCCAGCACCACGACAGGGGTAGGCGAAAAACTGTTTTTT
>TRBD1|.|TRBJ1-1|TRBV5-4
CASSPPGTGSEAFF
TGTGCCAGCAGCCCTCCCGGGACAGGCTCCGAAGCTTTCTTT
>.|.|TRBJ1-1|TRBV6-4
CASSDSAGNTEAFF
TGTGCCAGCAGTGACTCGGCCGGAAACACTGAAGCTTTCTTT
>.|.|TRBJ1-1|TRBV10-3
CATKVRDMNTEAFF
TGTGCCACCAAGGTCCGAGACATGAACACTGAAGCTTTCTTT
>.|.|TRBJ1-3|TRBV3-1/TRBV3-2
CASSQDLPGGAGNTIYF
TGTGCCAGCAGCCAAGATCTCCCTGGGGGCGCGGGAAACACCATATATTTT
>.|.|TRBJ2-5|TRBV5-1
CASNERFLETQYF
TGCGCCAGCAACGAGAGGTTTTTGGAGACCCAGTACTTC
>.|few|TRBJ1-5|TRBV19
CASSGQYNQPQHF
TGTGCCAGTAGTGGGCAGTACAATCAGCCCCAGCATTTT
>.|once|TRBJ2-2|TRBV5-1
CASGGVGTGELFF
TGCGCCAGCGGGGGCGTGGGGACCGGGGAGCTGTTTTTT
>.|.|TRBJ2-2|TRBV5-4
CASSWGTGELFF
TGTGCCAGCAGCTGGGGGACCGGGGAGCTGTTTTTT
>.|.|TRBJ2-3|TRBV9
CASSVGGLSTDTQYF
TGTGCCAGCAGCGTAGGAGGGCTAAGCACAGATACGCAGTATTTT
>.|.|TRBJ1-4|TRBV18
CASSPGIPNEKLFF
TGTGCCAGCTCACCAGGGATACCTAATGAAAAACTGTTTTTT
>.|once|TRBJ2-4|TRBV3-1/TRBV3-2
CASSQNNIQYF
TGTGCCAGCAGCCAAAATAACATTCAGTACTTC
>TRBD1|.|TRBJ1-2|TRBV6-5
CASRVDRGWNYGYTF
TGTGCCAGCAGGGTGGACAGGGGATGGAACTATGGCTACACCTTC
>.|.|TRBJ2-6|TRBV19
CASIQANVLTF
TGTGCCAGTATCCAGGCCAACGTCCTGACTTTC
>TRBD1|.|TRBJ1-1|TRBV18
CASSPPGTGGHTEAFF
TGTGCCAGCTCACCACCGGGGACAGGGGGACACACTGAAGCTTTCTTT
>.|once|TRBJ2-3|TRBV6-5
CASTVSTDTQYF
TGTGCCAGCACAGTCAGCACAGATACGCAGTATTTT
>.|.|TRBJ1-1|TRBV13
CASSLQGVGAFF
TGTGCCAGCAGCCTACAGGGTGTTGGCGCTTTCTTT
>TRBD1|.|TRBJ1-1|TRBV4-3
CASSHGTGYPNTEAFF
TGCGCCAGCAGCCATGGGACAGGGTACCCGAACACTGAAGCTTTCTTT
>TRBD1|.|TRBJ1-1|TRBV7-3
CASSPTGTETEAFF
TGTGCCAGCAGCCCAACCGGGACAGAAACTGAAGCTTTCTTT
>TRBD2|.|TRBJ2-1|TRBV4-1
CASSPTSASYNEQFF
TGCGCCAGCAGTCCGACTAGCGCGAGCTACAATGAGCAGTTCTTC
>TRBD1|.|TRBJ1-2|TRBV6-5
CASTPDRGLFYTF
TGTGCCAGCACTCCGGACAGGGGACTCTTCTACACCTTC
>TRBD2|.|TRBJ2-5|TRBV7-2
CASSLGAGESGTQYF
TGTGCCAGCAGCTTAGGGGCGGGGGAGTCGGGGACCCAGTACTTC
>TRBD1|.|TRBJ1-1|TRBV19
CATQGGPWNTEAFF
TGTGCTACCCAGGGGGGGCCCTGGAACACTGAAGCTTTCTTT
>.|.|TRBJ2-7|TRBV11-2
CASSLGALYEQYF
TGTGCCAGCAGCTTGGGGGCCCTCTACGAGCAGTACTTC
>.|.|TRBJ1-2|TRBV3-1/TRBV3-2
CASSQDRTLQGYGYTF
TGTGCCAGCAGCCAAGATCGCACACTTCAGGGCTATGGCTACACCTTC
>.|.|TRBJ2-7|TRBV9
CASSVSSYEQYF
TGTGCCAGCAGCGTAAGCTCCTACGAGCAGTACTTC
>.|.|TRBJ1-2|TRBV21-1
CASSKARGSSNYGYTF
TGTGCCAGCAGCAAAGCAAGGGGGTCCTCTAACTATGGCTACACCTTC
>.|few|TRBJ2-7|TRBV6-2/TRBV6-3
CASSYSLEQYF
TGTGCCAGCAGTTACTCCCTCGAGCAGTACTTC
>TRBD1|.|TRBJ2-2|TRBV15
CATSSLTGYTGELFF
TGTGCCACCAGCAGTCTGACAGGGTACACCGGGGAGCTGTTTTTT